The 5 T cell receptor beta chains reported below all come from one sample, sequenced in a study of quantifying T cell responses using KT2 cells. Background on the study: Reverse transcription used primers in the TCR alpha and beta constant regions.

The cDNA 3' end received a ligated oligonucleotide with a UMI. First-round PCR used approximately 4 cycles and beta primers RC1.1 and RC1.2 covering TRBC1 and TRBC2. TCRdb passed the UMI-ligation and nested PCR reads through MiXCR, listing each CDR3 protein once. The data contain 25,000 to 35,000 distinct CDR3 sequences, 6% to 9.5% of them singletons. The sequenced sample consisted of PBMCs spiked with cells of the T cell clone KT2. The receptors shown here come from a human donor.

Only a few counts were recorded for this clonotype. The chain couples TRBV12-3 or TRBV12-4 to TRBJ2-7; 7 nucleotides match TRBD1. V lost 1 base, J lost 7 bases, and 7 bases stayed unmatched. The CDR3 covers 14 residues. The CDR3, as DNA: TGTGCCAGCAGTTTAGGGTACAGGGGTCGGGAGCAGTACTTC. Protein sequence: CASSLGYRGREQYF.

The chain has TRBV27 and TRBJ2-5; 13 bases are shared with TRBD2. The CDR3 extends over 16 amino acids. V gave up 1 base and J gave up 4 bases; unmatched junction bases: 3. CDR1 and CDR2 from the germline V gene are MNHEY and SMNVEV (reference sequence). CDR3 nucleotides: TGTGCCAGCAGTTTATACACTAGCGGGGGGGTAGAGACCCAGTACTTC. Its protein is CASSLYTSGGVETQYF.

The chain is built from TRBV6-2 or TRBV6-3 and TRBJ1-2; the D gene is possibly TRBD1 (5 bases). The CDR3 runs to 16 residues. The V end lost 0 bases, the J end lost 4 bases, and 15 bases lay between the germline ends. The germline CDR1 and CDR2 sequences are MNHEY and SVGEGT. The CDR3 sequence is CASSYSPRESTYGYTF. In nucleotides, the CDR3 is TGTGCCAGCAGTTACTCCCCCAGGGAGTCGACCTATGGCTACACCTTC.

The chain carries TRBV6-2 or TRBV6-3 and TRBJ2-1; TRBD1 is a possible D gene (6 bases). The germline V gene encodes CDR1 MNHEY and CDR2 SVGEGT. The V gene lost 6 bases and the J gene lost 8 bases, with 20 bases spanning the gap. The CDR3 sequence is 15 residues long. CDR3 loop: CASSPHGQGRDEQFF. The CDR3 DNA sequence: TGTGCCAGCAGCCCCCATGGGCAGGGGCGGGATGAGCAGTTCTTC.

V is TRBV2 and J is TRBJ1-6; 8 nucleotides match TRBD1. This CDR3 is 15 amino acids long. Per germline, CDR1 SNHLY and CDR2 FYNNEI. J lost 10 bases, V lost 1 base, and 6 bases had no gene match. Here the CDR3 reads CASSEEQGARSPLHF. Here the CDR3 DNA reads TGTGCCAGCAGTGAAGAGCAGGGGGCGCGATCACCCCTCCACTTT.